This T cell receptor beta chain is drawn from a study of blood T cell repertoires in COVID-19. Background on the study: T cells, B-cell-depleted T cells, or PBMCs provided the cDNA or gDNA that served as material.

Only in-frame clones appear in the TCRdb table, and some are missing; sequencing was by immunoSEQ multiplex PCR. Of some 170,000 clones listed, around 80% are singletons. The V and J ends lost 5 bases and 1 base, in that order; junction bases with no gene match: 3. CDR1 is SEHNR and CDR2 is FQNEAQ in the germline V gene (reference sequence). The CDR3 is 16 amino acids. In its sample, this clone was seen once. This receptor was identified in a woman older than 75 with acute or convalescent COVID-19. The specimen was peripheral blood. The chain couples TRBV7-9 to TRBJ2-5; 14 bases fit TRBD2. The CDR3 reads CASSAGLAGVQETQYF. DNA of the CDR3: TGTGCCAGCAGCGCGGGACTAGCGGGAGTCCAAGAGACCCAGTACTTC.